This TCR beta chain was sequenced for a study of vaccination and CD4 T cells after COVID-19. Sequence data for DNA of cultured CD4+ T cells were generated by the Oncomine TCR Beta short-read assay. TCRdb re-called the PCR reads through MiXCR, storing one row per CDR3 protein. The table records 9,000 to 13,000 distinct CDR3 sequences, approximately 30% of them present only once. Treatment in this sample: approximately nine-day PBMC culture with coronavirus spike peptide pools or control peptides (ViraFEST assay). Germline V gene lookup returns CDR1 MDHEN and CDR2 SYDVKM. V was cut by 6 bases and J by 0 bases, with 8 bases left in between. The CDR3 runs to 14 residues. A note on this clonotype: No antigen is known for it.

This material consisted of CD4+ T cells from blood, cultured in vitro, taken after SARS-CoV-2 vaccination. The TCR comes from a human donor who had recovered from COVID-19. The V and J genes are TRBV28 and TRBJ2-2; no reliable D call. The CDR3 DNA sequence: TGTGCCAGCAGACTCCCGACGAACACCGGGGAGCTGTTTTTT. It codes for CASRLPTNTGELFF.